These 3 T cell receptor beta chains were sequenced from one sample in a study of post-analysis software for immune sequencing data. Every TCR beta cDNA library bore unique molecular identifiers. TCRdb ran MiXCR on the PCR reads and lists one entry per CDR3 protein. Of hundreds of thousands of distinct CDR3 sequences in the sample, approximately 59% were seen once. No antigen is known for these receptors. Study results and caveats: Comparison of patients with controls showed five TRBV segments more frequent in patients, TRBV5-6, TRBV5-1 and TRBV20-1 among them.

Sequenced sample: blood. The source is a girl aged 2-9 years with multiple sclerosis.

The sample holds one count of this clonotype. This chain connects TRBV24-1 to TRBJ2-2, with TRBD1 as a possible D gene (6 bases). Per the germline V gene, CDR1 is KGHDR and CDR2 is SFDVKD. CDR3 length: 16 residues. V lost 7 bases and J lost 0, with 14 bases in between. Written as DNA, the CDR3 is TGTGCCACCAGGAAGGGGGATAACGCGAACACCGGGGAGCTGTTTTTT. This gives the protein CATRKGDNANTGELFF.

The rearrangement joins TRBV29-1 to TRBJ2-5; 16 bases line up with TRBD2. The J call may be mistaken, given a closer DNA end match to TRBJ2-7. Germline-derived CDR1 and CDR2 are SQVTM and ANQGSEA. The CDR3 spans 17 residues. CDR3 protein: CSVIGTSGRAEYYEQYF. The CDR3 DNA is TGCAGCGTCATCGGGACTAGCGGGAGGGCCGAGTATTACGAGCAGTACTTC.

The chain couples TRBV5-1 to TRBJ2-3, with TRBD1 as a possible D gene (5 bases). Trimming pared 6 bases from V and 1 base from J, leaving 12 bases between. This CDR3 comprises 14 residues. Germline CDR1 is SGHRS and CDR2 is YFSETQ. CDR3: CASKRQTGTDTQYF. Here the CDR3 DNA reads TGCGCCAGCAAACGTCAGACAGGCACAGATACGCAGTATTTT.